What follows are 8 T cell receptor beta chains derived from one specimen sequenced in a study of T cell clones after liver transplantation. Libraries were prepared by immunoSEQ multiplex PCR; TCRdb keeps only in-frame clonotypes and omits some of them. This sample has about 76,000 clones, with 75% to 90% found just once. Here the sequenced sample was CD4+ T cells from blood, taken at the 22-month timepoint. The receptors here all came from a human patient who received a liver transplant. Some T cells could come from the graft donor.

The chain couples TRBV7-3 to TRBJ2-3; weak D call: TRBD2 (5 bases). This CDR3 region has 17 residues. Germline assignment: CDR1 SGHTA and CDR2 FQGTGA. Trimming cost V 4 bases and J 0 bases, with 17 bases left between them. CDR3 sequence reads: CASSSQRLGASTDTQYF. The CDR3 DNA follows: TGTGCCAGCAGCTCACAGCGGCTAGGCGCGAGCACAGATACGCAGTATTTT. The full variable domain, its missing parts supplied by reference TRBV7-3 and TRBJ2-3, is GAGVSQTPSNKVTEKGKYVELRCDPISGHTALYWYRQSLGQGPEFLIYFQGTGAADDSGLPNDRFFAVRPEGSVSTLKIQRTERGDSAVYLCASSSQRLGASTDTQYFGPGTRLTVL.

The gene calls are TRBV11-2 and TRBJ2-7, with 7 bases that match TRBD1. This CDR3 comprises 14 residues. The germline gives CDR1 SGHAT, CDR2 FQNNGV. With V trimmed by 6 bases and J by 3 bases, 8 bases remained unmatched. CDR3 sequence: CASRGRQGLYEQYF. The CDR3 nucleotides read TGTGCCAGCAGGGGTAGACAGGGCCTCTACGAGCAGTACTTC.

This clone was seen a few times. Written as DNA, the CDR3 is TGCGCCAGCAGCCAAGAGGGCCGGGGGCTGGCTGGGGCCAACGTCCTGACTTTC. Its protein is CASSQEGRGLAGANVLTF. The chain links TRBV4-3 to TRBJ2-6; the D gene could be TRBD1 or TRBD2 (6 bases each). Germline V gene data show CDR1 as LGHNA and CDR2 as YSLEER. The V end lost 0 bases, the J end lost 2 bases, and 14 bases lay between the germline ends. This CDR3 region has 18 residues.

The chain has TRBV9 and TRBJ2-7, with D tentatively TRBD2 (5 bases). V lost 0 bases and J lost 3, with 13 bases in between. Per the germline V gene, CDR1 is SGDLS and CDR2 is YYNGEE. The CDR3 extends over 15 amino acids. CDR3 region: CASSVETGYHYEQYF. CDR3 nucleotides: TGTGCCAGCAGCGTAGAGACGGGATACCACTACGAGCAGTACTTC.

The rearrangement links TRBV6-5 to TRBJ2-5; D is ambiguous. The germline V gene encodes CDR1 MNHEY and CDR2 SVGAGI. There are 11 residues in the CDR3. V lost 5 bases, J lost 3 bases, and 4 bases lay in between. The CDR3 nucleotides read TGTGCCAGCAGTCAGGAAGAGACCCAGTACTTC. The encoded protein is CASSQEETQYF.

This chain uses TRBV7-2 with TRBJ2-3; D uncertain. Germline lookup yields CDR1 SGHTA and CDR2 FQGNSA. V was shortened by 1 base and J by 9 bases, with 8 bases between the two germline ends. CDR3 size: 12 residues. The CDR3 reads CASSLESPTQYF. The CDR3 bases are TGTGCCAGCAGCTTAGAATCCCCGACGCAGTATTTT.

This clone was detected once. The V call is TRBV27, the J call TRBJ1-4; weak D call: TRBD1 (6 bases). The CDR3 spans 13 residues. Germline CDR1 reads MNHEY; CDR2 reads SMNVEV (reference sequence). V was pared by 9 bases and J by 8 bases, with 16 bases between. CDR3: CASTGLGVEKLFF. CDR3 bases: TGTGCCAGTACAGGGTTGGGGGTGGAAAAACTGTTTTTT. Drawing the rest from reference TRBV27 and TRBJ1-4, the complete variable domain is EAQVTQNPRYLITVTGKKLTVTCSQNMNHEYMSWYRQDPGLGLRQIYYSMNVEVTDKGDVPEGYKVSRKEKRNFPLILESPSPNQTSLYFCASTGLGVEKLFFGSGTQLSVL.

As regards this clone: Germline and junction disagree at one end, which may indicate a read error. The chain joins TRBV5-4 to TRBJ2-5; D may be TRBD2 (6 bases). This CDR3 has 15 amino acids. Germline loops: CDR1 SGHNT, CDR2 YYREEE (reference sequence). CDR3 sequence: CVSSFNGGPQETQYF. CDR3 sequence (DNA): TGTGTCAGCAGCTTTAATGGAGGGCCCCAAGAGACCCAGTACTTC.